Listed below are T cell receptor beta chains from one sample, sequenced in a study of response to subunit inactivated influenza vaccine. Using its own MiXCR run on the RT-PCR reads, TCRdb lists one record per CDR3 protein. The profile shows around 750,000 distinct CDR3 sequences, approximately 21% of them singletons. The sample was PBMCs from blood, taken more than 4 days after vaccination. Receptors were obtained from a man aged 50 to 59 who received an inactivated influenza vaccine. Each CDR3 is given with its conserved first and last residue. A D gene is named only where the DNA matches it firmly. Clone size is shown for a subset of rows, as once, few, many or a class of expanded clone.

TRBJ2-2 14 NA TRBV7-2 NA CASSLNVLVGELFF TGTGCCAGCAGCTTAAATGTTTTGGTCGGGGAGCTGTTTTTT
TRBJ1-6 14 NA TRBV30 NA CAWSGRVYNSPLHF TGTGCCTGGAGTGGGCGCGTCTATAATTCACCCCTCCACTTT
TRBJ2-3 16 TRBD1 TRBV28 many CASSSAGTGLHDTQYF TGTGCCAGCAGTTCCGCCGGGACAGGGTTACATGATACGCAGTATTTT
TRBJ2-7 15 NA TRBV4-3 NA CASSQESRGPYEQYF TGCGCCAGCAGCCAAGAGTCCAGGGGACCCTACGAGCAGTACTTC
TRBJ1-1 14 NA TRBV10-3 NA CAISERGVNTEAFF TGTGCCATCAGTGAACGGGGGGTGAACACTGAAGCTTTCTTT
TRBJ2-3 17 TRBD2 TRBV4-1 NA CASSQEGGLAFTDTQYF TGCGCCAGCAGCCAAGAGGGAGGACTAGCCTTCACAGATACGCAGTATTTT
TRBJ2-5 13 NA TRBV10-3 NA CAIRLSGDETQYF TGTGCCATCCGTCTCTCCGGGGATGAGACCCAGTACTTC
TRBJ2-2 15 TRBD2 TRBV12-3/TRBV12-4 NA CASRLLAGATGELFF TGTGCCAGCAGACTCCTAGCGGGGGCCACCGGGGAGCTGTTTTTT
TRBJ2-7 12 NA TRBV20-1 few CSAIDRPYEQYF TGCAGTGCGATCGACAGGCCGTACGAGCAGTACTTC
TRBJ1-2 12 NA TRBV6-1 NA CATREGMRGYTF TGTGCGACCCGGGAGGGTATGCGAGGCTACACCTTC
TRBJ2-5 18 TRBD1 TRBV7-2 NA CASSRAGTGVPYQETQYF TGTGCCAGCAGCCGAGCGGGGACAGGGGTCCCGTACCAAGAGACCCAGTACTTC
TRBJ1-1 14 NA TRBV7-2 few CASSPIAGNTEAFF TGTGCCAGCAGCCCCATCGCGGGGAACACTGAAGCTTTCTTT
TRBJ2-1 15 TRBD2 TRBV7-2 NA CASSLRGGAYNEQFF TGTGCCAGCAGCTTACGCGGGGGGGCCTACAATGAGCAGTTCTTC
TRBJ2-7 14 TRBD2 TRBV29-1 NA CSVAGLAGSSEQYF TGCAGCGTTGCTGGACTAGCGGGGTCCTCCGAGCAGTACTTC
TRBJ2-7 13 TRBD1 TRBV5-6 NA CASSRATGYEQYF TGTGCCAGCAGCAGGGCGACAGGGTACGAGCAGTACTTC
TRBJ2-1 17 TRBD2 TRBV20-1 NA CSATAPGLAGGYNEQFF TGCAGTGCTACGGCTCCGGGACTAGCGGGTGGCTACAATGAGCAGTTCTTC
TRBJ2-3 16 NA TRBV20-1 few CSARDLSTSFTDTQYF TGCAGTGCTAGAGATCTTTCCACTTCATTCACAGATACGCAGTATTTT
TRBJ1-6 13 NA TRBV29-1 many CSVSWGDNSPLHF TGCAGCGTTTCGTGGGGCGATAATTCACCCCTCCACTTT
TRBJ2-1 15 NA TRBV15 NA CATSRAASSYNEQFF TGTGCCACCAGCAGAGCGGCAAGCTCCTACAATGAGCAGTTCTTC
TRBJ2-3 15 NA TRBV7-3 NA CASSRGLIAEDTQYF TGTGCCAGCAGCCGAGGGTTAATAGCGGAAGATACGCAGTATTTT
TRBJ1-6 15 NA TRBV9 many CASSASGTQNSPLHF TGTGCCAGCAGCGCATCCGGGACACAAAATTCACCCCTCCACTTT
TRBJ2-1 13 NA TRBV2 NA CASSESRDHEQFF TGTGCCAGCAGTGAATCCAGGGACCATGAGCAGTTCTTC
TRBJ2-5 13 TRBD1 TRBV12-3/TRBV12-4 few CASSAYRGETQYF TGTGCCAGCAGTGCATACAGGGGTGAGACCCAGTACTTC
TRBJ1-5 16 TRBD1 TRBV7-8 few CASSLGTALTREPQHF TGTGCCAGCAGCCTCGGGACAGCCTTAACGCGGGAGCCCCAGCATTTT
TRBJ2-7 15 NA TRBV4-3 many CASSQEGQGRYEQYF TGCGCCAGCAGCCAAGAAGGGCAGGGGAGGTACGAGCAGTACTTC
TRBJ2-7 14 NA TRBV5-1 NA CASSPDGGLVEQYF TGCGCCAGCAGCCCGGATGGTGGGCTGGTCGAGCAGTACTTC
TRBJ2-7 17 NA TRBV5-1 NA CASSLDPRGGYSYEQYF TGCGCCAGCAGCTTGGACCCTAGAGGGGGATACTCCTACGAGCAGTACTTC